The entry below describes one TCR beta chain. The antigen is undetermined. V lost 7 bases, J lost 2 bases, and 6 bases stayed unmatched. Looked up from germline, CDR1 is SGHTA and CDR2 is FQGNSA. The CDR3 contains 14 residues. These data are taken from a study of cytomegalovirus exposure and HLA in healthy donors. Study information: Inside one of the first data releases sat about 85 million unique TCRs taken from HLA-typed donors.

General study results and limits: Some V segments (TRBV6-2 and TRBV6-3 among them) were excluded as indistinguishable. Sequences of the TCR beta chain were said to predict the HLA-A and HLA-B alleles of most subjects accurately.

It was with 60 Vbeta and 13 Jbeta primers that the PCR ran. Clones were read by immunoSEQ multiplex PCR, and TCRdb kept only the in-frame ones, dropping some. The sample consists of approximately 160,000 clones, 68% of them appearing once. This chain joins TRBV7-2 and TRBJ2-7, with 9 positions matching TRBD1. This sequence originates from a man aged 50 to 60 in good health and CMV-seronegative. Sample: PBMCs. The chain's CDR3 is CASMNRQGAYEQYF. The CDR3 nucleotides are TGTGCCAGCATGAATAGACAGGGGGCCTACGAGCAGTACTTC.